What follows describes a single T cell receptor (beta chain). Its cognate antigen is unknown. V was cut by 4 bases and J by 4 bases, with 7 bases left in between. The CDR3 extends over 11 amino acids. Germline V CDR1 and CDR2: GTSNPN, SVGIG (reference sequence). One entry per CDR3 protein results from TCRdb running MiXCR on the 5' RACE reads. The sample records about 340,000 distinct CDR3 sequences, roughly 15% being singletons. The data stem from a study of T-cell memory formation after mild COVID-19. Study-wide results and caveats: Researchers report contracting CD4+ clones mostly in CM and EM, with CD8+ clones in EMRA.

The origin of this receptor is a man between 18 and 29 years old who had mild COVID-19 (a few samples of this study predate the infection). Cell type and time point are not known. This chain links TRBV30 with TRBJ1-1; D uncertain. The source material was PBMCs or a T cell subset sorted from them (not recorded which). The CDR3 region has the DNA TGTGCCTGGACGTTGGCCACTGAAGCTTTCTTT. This gives the protein CAWTLATEAFF. Filled out from reference TRBV30 and TRBJ1-1, the complete variable domain reads SQTIHQWPATLVQPVGSPLSLECTVEGTSNPNLYWYRQAAGRGLQLLFYSVGIGQISSEVPQNLSASRPQDRQFILSSKKLLLSDSGFYLCAWTLATEAFFGQGTRLTVV.